This T cell receptor (beta chain) emerged from a study of cytomegalovirus exposure and HLA in healthy donors. The germline gives CDR1 SGHNT, CDR2 YENEEA. The CDR3 is made up of 15 amino acids. Trimming stripped 5 bases from V and 6 bases from J, with 18 bases between. With respect to this clone: The antigen is undetermined.

13 Jbeta primers and 60 Vbeta primers were used for the PCR. Only in-frame clones appear in the TCRdb table, and some are missing; sequencing was by immunoSEQ multiplex PCR. The sample includes around 180,000 clones, 75% to 85% of them seen just once. Study findings and constraints: The likely explanation for a cluster of highly shared sequence variants was sequencing artifact.

The chain uses TRBV11-3 and TRBJ2-3; D may be TRBD1 (5 bases). The sequence was obtained from a woman aged 18 to 35 in good health and CMV-seropositive. The sequenced sample was PBMCs. This CDR3 is CASSLRQGEVDTQYF. The CDR3 nucleotides are TGTGCCAGCAGCCTCCGGCAGGGCGAGGTGGATACGCAGTATTTT.